This TCR beta chain was sequenced during a study of cytomegalovirus exposure and HLA in healthy donors. A multiplex PCR was run with 60 Vbeta primers and 13 Jbeta primers. Profiled with immunoSEQ multiplex PCR; TCRdb holds only in-frame clones, not every one. Of around 190,000 clones detected, about 86% appear once; the ten largest clones hold about 1.7%. This clone was counted only a few times. The antigen remains undetermined. Study findings and constraints: Later examination showed HLA-associated TCR beta chains had greater clonal expansion than equally common others.

CDR1 SGHTA and CDR2 FQGNSA come from the germline V gene. This CDR3 region has 14 residues. Trimming cost V 5 bases and J 3 bases; bases outside gene matches: 3. The genes are TRBV7-2 and TRBJ1-4; 7 bases align to TRBD1. Sequencing was carried out using PBMCs. This receptor was taken from a middle-aged man in good health and CMV-seropositive. CDR3 coding DNA: TGTGCCAGCAGCGCTGACAGGGCTAATGAAAAACTGTTTTTT. This translates into CASSADRANEKLFF.